This T cell receptor beta chain originates from a study of blood T cell repertoires in COVID-19. The wider study: The United States, Italy and Spain supplied acute and convalescent COVID-19 samples.

The CDR3 contains 13 residues. Germline CDR1 reads KGHSH; CDR2 reads LQKENI. V lost 6 bases to trimming and J lost 1 base, with 10 bases between them. Here immunoSEQ multiplex PCR was the method, and the copy in TCRdb shows in-frame clones only, minus some. The repertoire consists of about 180,000 clones, with 75% to 90% occurring once and the leading ten covering roughly 3.5%. V usage is TRBV18 and J usage is TRBJ2-7, with D tentatively TRBD1 (5 bases). Source material: peripheral blood. This TCR was recovered from a man in his 60s with acute or convalescent COVID-19. CDR3 protein: CASSRSGSYEQYF. The CDR3 bases are TGTGCCAGCTCGCGTTCAGGGTCCTACGAGCAGTACTTC.